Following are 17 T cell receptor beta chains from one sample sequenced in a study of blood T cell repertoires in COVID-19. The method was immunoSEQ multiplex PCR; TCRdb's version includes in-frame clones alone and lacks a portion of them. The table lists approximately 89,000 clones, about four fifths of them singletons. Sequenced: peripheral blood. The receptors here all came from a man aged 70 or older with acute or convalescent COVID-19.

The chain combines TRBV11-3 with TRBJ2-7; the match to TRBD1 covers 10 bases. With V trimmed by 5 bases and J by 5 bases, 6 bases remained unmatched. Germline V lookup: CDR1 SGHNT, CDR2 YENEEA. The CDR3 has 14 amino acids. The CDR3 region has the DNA TGTGCCAGCAGCCCTCGAGACAGGGGGCACGAGCAGTACTTC. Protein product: CASSPRDRGHEQYF.

CDR3: CASSSTGGQPQHF. CDR3 DNA: TGTGCCAGCAGTTCAACAGGAGGGCAGCCCCAGCATTTT. The chain combines TRBV6-6 with TRBJ1-5, with a possible D match to TRBD1 (5 bases). Germline V gene data show CDR1 as MNHNY and CDR2 as SVGAGI (reference sequence). V dropped 4 bases and J dropped 7 bases, with 11 bases sitting between them. This CDR3 has 13 amino acids.

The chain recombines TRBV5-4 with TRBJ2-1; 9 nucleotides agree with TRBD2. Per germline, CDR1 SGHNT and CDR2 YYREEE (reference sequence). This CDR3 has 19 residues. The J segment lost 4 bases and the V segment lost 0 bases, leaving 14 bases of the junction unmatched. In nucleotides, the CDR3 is TGTGCCAGCAGCTTGGTAGGTCTAGCGGGAATCCAGTCTTACAATGAGCAGTTCTTC. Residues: CASSLVGLAGIQSYNEQFF.

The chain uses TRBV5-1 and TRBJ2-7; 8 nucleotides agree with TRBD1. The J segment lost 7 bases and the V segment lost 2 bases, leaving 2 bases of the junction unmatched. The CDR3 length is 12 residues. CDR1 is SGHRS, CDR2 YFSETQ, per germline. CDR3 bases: TGCGCCAGCAGCTTCCAGGGGGCGGAGCAGTACTTC. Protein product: CASSFQGAEQYF.

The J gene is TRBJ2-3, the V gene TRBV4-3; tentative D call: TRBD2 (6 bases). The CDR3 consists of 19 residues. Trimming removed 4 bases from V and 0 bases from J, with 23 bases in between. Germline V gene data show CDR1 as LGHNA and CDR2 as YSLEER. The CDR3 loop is CASSPGRILAVSSTDTQYF. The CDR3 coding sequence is TGCGCCAGCAGCCCGGGGAGGATACTAGCCGTGTCTAGCACAGATACGCAGTATTTT.

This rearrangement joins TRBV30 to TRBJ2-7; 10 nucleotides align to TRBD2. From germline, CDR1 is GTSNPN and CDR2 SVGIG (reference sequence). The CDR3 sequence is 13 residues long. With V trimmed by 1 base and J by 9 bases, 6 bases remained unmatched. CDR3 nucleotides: TGTGCCTGGAGTGGGGCTAGCGGGAGTACGCAGTACTTC. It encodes CAWSGASGSTQYF. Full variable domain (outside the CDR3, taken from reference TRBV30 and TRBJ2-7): SQTIHQWPATLVQPVGSPLSLECTVEGTSNPNLYWYRQAAGRGLQLLFYSVGIGQISSEVPQNLSASRPQDRQFILSSKKLLLSDSGFYLCAWSGASGSTQYFGPGTRLTVT.

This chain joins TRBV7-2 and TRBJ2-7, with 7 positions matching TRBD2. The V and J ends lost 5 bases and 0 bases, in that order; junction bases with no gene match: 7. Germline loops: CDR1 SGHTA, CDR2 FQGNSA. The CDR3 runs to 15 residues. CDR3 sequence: CASSARGGSSYEQYF. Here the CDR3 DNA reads TGTGCCAGCAGCGCGAGAGGCGGGAGCTCCTACGAGCAGTACTTC.

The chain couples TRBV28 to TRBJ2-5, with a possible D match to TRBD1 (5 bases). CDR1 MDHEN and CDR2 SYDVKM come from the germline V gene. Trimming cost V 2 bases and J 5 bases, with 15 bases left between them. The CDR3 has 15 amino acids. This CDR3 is CASSLPIGVGETQYF. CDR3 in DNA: TGTGCCAGCAGTTTACCTATAGGGGTCGGGGAGACCCAGTACTTC.

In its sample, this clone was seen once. CDR3 protein: CATSRGSGLYNEQFF. For the CDR3, the DNA is TGTGCCACCAGCAGAGGTAGCGGTTTATACAATGAGCAGTTCTTC. V usage is TRBV15 and J usage is TRBJ2-1, with D possibly being TRBD2 (6 bases). Deletions cut 1 base from V and 4 bases from J, with 11 bases between. The germline gives CDR1 LNHNV, CDR2 YYDKDF (reference sequence). The CDR3 is 15 residues long. Full variable domain (rest looked up from reference TRBV15 and TRBJ2-1): DAMVIQNPRYQVTQFGKPVTLSCSQTLNHNVMYWYQQKSSQAPKLLFHYYDKDFNNEADTPDNFQSRRPNTSFCFLDIRSPGLGDTAMYLCATSRGSGLYNEQFFGPGTRLTVL.

The CDR3 nucleotides are TGTGGTCTAGGGACGACAGGGGGAAACACCATATATTTT. It codes for CGLGTTGGNTIYF. The rearrangement uses TRBV9 and TRBJ1-3; 7 bases match TRBD1. The CDR3 totals 13 residues. CDR1 SGDLS and CDR2 YYNGEE come from the germline V gene.

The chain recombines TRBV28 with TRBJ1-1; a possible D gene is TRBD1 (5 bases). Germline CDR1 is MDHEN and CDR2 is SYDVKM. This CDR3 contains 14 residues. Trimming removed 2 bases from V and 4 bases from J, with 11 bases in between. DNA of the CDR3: TGTGCCAGCAGTTTACCGGGACTGGGCACTGAAGCTTTCTTT. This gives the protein CASSLPGLGTEAFF.

This CDR3 is CASSLEFRGIQPQHF. The CDR3 nucleotides read TGTGCCAGCAGCTTAGAATTCAGGGGTATACAGCCCCAGCATTTT. The chain employs TRBV7-2 and TRBJ1-5; perhaps TRBD1 as D (6 bases). V lost 1 base to trimming and J lost 7 bases, with 14 bases between them. Germline assignment: CDR1 SGHTA and CDR2 FQGNSA. The CDR3 has 15 residues. Looking up the rest from reference TRBV7-2 and TRBJ1-5 gives the full variable domain: GAGVSQSPSNKVTEKGKDVELRCDPISGHTALYWYRQSLGQGLEFLIYFQGNSAPDKSGLPSDRFSAERTGGSVSTLTIQRTQQEDSAVYLCASSLEFRGIQPQHFGDGTRLSIL.

CDR3 in DNA: TGTGCCACCAGTGATTTGCCGGACAGGGGGATCTACGAGCAGTACTTC. It specifies CATSDLPDRGIYEQYF. The chain combines TRBV24-1 with TRBJ2-7; 10 bases agree with TRBD1. CDR3 length: 16 amino acids. Germline values: CDR1 KGHDR, CDR2 SFDVKD. After removal of 0 bases from V and 3 bases from J, the junction contained 4 bases not matched to a gene.

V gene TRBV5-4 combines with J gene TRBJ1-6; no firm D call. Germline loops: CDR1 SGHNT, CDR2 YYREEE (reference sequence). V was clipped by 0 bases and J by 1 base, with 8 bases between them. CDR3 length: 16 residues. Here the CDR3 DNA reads TGTGCCAGCAGCTTGGAGTCGGGTTCCTATAATTCACCCCTCCACTTT. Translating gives CASSLESGSYNSPLHF.

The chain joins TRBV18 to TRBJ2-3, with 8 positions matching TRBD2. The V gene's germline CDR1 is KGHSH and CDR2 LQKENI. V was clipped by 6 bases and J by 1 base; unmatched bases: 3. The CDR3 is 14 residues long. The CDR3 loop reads CASSQTSGTDTQYF. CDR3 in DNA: TGTGCCAGCTCCCAGACTAGCGGCACAGATACGCAGTATTTT. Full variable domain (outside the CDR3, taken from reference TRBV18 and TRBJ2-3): NAGVMQNPRHLVRRRGQEARLRCSPMKGHSHVYWYRQLPEEGLKFMVYLQKENIIDESGMPKERFSAEFPKEGPSILRIQQVVRGDSAAYFCASSQTSGTDTQYFGPGTRLTVL.

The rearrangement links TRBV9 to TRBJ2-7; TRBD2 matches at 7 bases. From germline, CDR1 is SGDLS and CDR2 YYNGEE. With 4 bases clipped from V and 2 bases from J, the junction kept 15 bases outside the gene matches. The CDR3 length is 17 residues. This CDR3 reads CASSSDWDSGHTYEQYF. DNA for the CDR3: TGTGCCAGCAGCTCGGACTGGGATAGCGGGCACACCTACGAGCAGTACTTC.

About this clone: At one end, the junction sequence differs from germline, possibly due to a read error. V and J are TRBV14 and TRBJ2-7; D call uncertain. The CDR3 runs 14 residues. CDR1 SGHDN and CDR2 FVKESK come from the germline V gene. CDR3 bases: TGTGCCAGCAGCCAAGGATGGGCCTCCGACGAGCAGTACTTC. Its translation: CASSQGWASDEQYF.